This T cell receptor beta chain was observed in a study of blood T cell repertoires in COVID-19 (dated by TCRdb to the early 2020s). Study-level background: Collaborator samples came from the United States, Italy and Spain and covered acute and convalescent phases of COVID-19. The prospective study material was composed of cDNA or gDNA derived from T cells, B-cell-depleted T cells, or PBMCs. Subjects who had been exposed to COVID-19, were actively infected with it, or had recovered from it provided the deeply sampled blood TCRbeta repertoires that made up the dataset. A freely available public database, intended as a resource for researchers studying the immune response to SARS-CoV-2, is where the repertoires were released. Samples came from the ongoing ImmuneRACE study (first 160 participants) plus 1,254 subjects from 6 global collaborators. The sample metadata nearly always contained a de-identified subject ID, COVID-19 status, age in years and sex. Where available, HLA class I and class II types were obtained from metadata supplied by the sample provider rather than from assay-based typing. Study-wide findings and limitations: The amount of clinical and demographic metadata varied by source and participant and was provided uncurated.

As regards this clone: It lacks a known antigen. Within one base of it there is no much larger clone, and no base qualities were kept.

Trimming costs V 4 bases and J 5 bases, and their ends lie 13 bases apart. From a lookup of the germline V gene, CDR1 and CDR2 are SGHTS and YDEGEE. The CDR3 runs 14 amino acids, cysteine and phenylalanine included. The kept DNA is CDR3 alone, 42 bases in frame from the first base. Collaborating institutions collected whole blood in K2EDTA tubes following their own protocols. For TCRbeta analysis, collaborator samples were shipped as frozen whole blood, as isolated PBMCs, or as DNA extracted from either sample type. TCRbeta CDR3 regions were amplified from genomic DNA by means of the immunoSEQ Assay, a bias-controlled multiplex PCR. In the original analysis: Nucleated cell counts per sample were estimated from amplification of reference gene primers within the assay. To quantify the absolute abundance of each unique TCRbeta CDR3 rearrangement, sequence reads were collapsed and filtered. For each sample, productive Simpson clonality was calculated by taking the square root of Simpson's diversity index across productive rearrangements. What TCRdb holds here is the immuneACCESS table cut down to in-frame rearrangements. Part of the clones is not present; checked against another copy, under half of the missing clones reflect an unresolved V gene, and the others are unexplained. Clone size and the V and J calls come from that table; the DNA yielded D and trimming. This sample lists hundreds of thousands of clones; nearly 90% were detected once. The ten top clones hold 3% of the sample.

This receptor was identified in a man younger than 30 with active or convalescent COVID-19. The sequencing input was peripheral blood. Recombination joined TRBV5-8 with TRBJ1-5; 6 matching bases give a weak D call of TRBD1. The DNA sequence is as follows: TGTGCCAGCAGCGAGACAGGAGCCTATCAGCCCCAGCATTTT. Translated, this gives CASSETGAYQPQHF. Joined to the reference TRBV5-8 and TRBJ1-5 proteins, this CDR3 gives the full variable domain: EAGVTQSPTHLIKTRGQQATLRCSPISGHTSVYWYQQALGLGLQFLLWYDEGEERNRGNFPPRFSGRQFPNYSSELNVNALELEDSALYLCASSETGAYQPQHFGDGTRLSIL.